This TCR beta chain is from a study of cytomegalovirus exposure and HLA in healthy donors. As for the study in general: Clustering assigned around 77% of the approximately 370 genotyped donors to the Caucasian-associated ancestry cluster. Whole-study findings and limits: In vitro data verified a few CMV-associated chains as specific for CMV antigens. TCR beta V- and J-gene trimming was later associated with a missense DCLRE1C variant.

Donors counted as nominally healthy when sampled, yet unrecorded immune exposures were likely. Comment on this clone: Its specificity is unknown.

The CDR3 sequence is 15 residues long. Germline assignment: CDR1 SNHLY and CDR2 FYNNEI. After removal of 3 bases from V and 7 bases from J, the junction contained 8 bases not matched to a gene. The PCR made use of 60 Vbeta and 13 Jbeta primers. TCRdb's table, derived via immunoSEQ multiplex PCR, lists solely in-frame clones and lacks some. The table records more than 100,000 clones, roughly 70% of them present only once. V and J are TRBV2 and TRBJ2-1; TRBD2 matches 8 bases. The source of this sequence is a man over 45 in good health and CMV-seropositive. Sequences were obtained from PBMCs. The CDR3, as DNA: TGTGCCAGCAGTGAGCAGGGACTAGGGGGAAATGAGCAGTTCTTC. Translating gives CASSEQGLGGNEQFF.